This entry lists 21 T cell receptor beta chains sequenced from one sample in a study of cytomegalovirus exposure and HLA in healthy donors. Primers for the PCR totalled 60 Vbeta and 13 Jbeta. TCRdb's copy holds only in-frame clones and misses some; the assay was immunoSEQ multiplex PCR. The sample shows 130,000 or so clones, 60% to 85% of them seen only once. The sequenced sample consisted of PBMCs. The receptors here all came from a man aged 25-45 years in good health and CMV-seronegative.

This clone was seen a handful of times. This chain joins TRBV2 and TRBJ2-5; no firm D call. The V gene's germline CDR1 is SNHLY and CDR2 FYNNEI. CDR3 size: 13 residues. V lost 4 bases and J 4 bases, leaving 10 bases between the germline ends. CDR3 coding DNA: TGTGCCAGCAGTGTTCCCAATTTAGAGACCCAGTACTTC. Residues: CASSVPNLETQYF.

The chain uses TRBV7-9 and TRBJ2-3, with TRBD1 identical over 12 bases. Germline V gene data show CDR1 as SEHNR and CDR2 as FQNEAQ (reference sequence). Trimming removed 5 bases from V and 4 bases from J; junction bases left unmatched: 10. This CDR3 comprises 17 residues. Written as DNA, the CDR3 is TGTGCCAGCAGCCCGCTTCCGGGACAGGGGGCTGCAGATACGCAGTATTTT. Translation gives CASSPLPGQGAADTQYF.

The V gene is TRBV14, the J gene TRBJ2-4; TRBD2 might be the D (7 bases). This CDR3 comprises 20 residues. Germline loops: CDR1 SGHDN, CDR2 FVKESK. The V end was cut by 2 bases, the J end by 5 bases, with 28 bases between. The DNA of the CDR3 is TGTGCCAGCAGCCAACGTACCCCTGGTCAGGGGAGGACTAGAGAAAACATTCAGTACTTC. Translation gives CASSQRTPGQGRTRENIQYF.

This chain links TRBV7-3 with TRBJ2-5; TRBD2 matches 9 bases. The ends lost 4 bases at V and 5 bases at J; junction bases unmatched: 5. The germline gives CDR1 SGHTA, CDR2 FQGTGA. This CDR3 region has 14 residues. The CDR3 DNA reads TGTGCCAGCAGCTCTAGCGGGGTGGGGGAGACCCAGTACTTC. It translates to CASSSSGVGETQYF.

This clone has just a few counts. This rearrangement joins TRBV7-3 to TRBJ1-2; 7 nucleotides agree with TRBD1. The CDR3 runs 17 residues. Germline CDR1 reads SGHTA; CDR2 reads FQGTGA. J gave up 4 bases and V 2 bases, and 13 bases lay outside the gene matches. The CDR3, as DNA: TGTGCCAGCAGCTTATTCGCCATTGAGGACAGGAGCTATGGCTACACCTTC. This codes for CASSLFAIEDRSYGYTF. The full variable domain, completed using reference TRBV7-3 and TRBJ1-2, is GAGVSQTPSNKVTEKGKYVELRCDPISGHTALYWYRQSLGQGPEFLIYFQGTGAADDSGLPNDRFFAVRPEGSVSTLKIQRTERGDSAVYLCASSLFAIEDRSYGYTFGSGTRLTVV.

The chain joins TRBV7-3 to TRBJ2-2; 7 positions agree with TRBD1. J gave up 2 bases and V 5 bases, and 8 bases lay outside the gene matches. The CDR3 covers 16 residues. CDR1 is SGHTA and CDR2 is FQGTGA in the germline V gene. The CDR3 reads CASSTMGQLNTGELFF. The DNA for the CDR3 is TGTGCCAGCAGCACAATGGGACAGCTTAACACCGGGGAGCTGTTTTTT.

The V gene is TRBV29-1, the J gene TRBJ2-7; D unclear. This CDR3 comprises 12 residues. The V end lost 1 base, the J end lost 1 base, and 5 bases lay between the germline ends. Germline CDR1 reads SQVTM; CDR2 reads ANQGSEA. CDR3 in DNA: TGCAGCGTTGAAGCGGAGTCCTACGAGCAGTACTTC. Amino acid sequence: CSVEAESYEQYF.

The genes are TRBV13 and TRBJ1-5; the D is unclear. Trimming removed 5 bases at V and 6 bases at J, with 17 bases between. CDR1 and CDR2 from the germline V gene are PRHDT and FYEKMQ (reference sequence). The CDR3 is 15 residues long. CDR3 nucleotide sequence: TGTGCCAGCAGCAGAAAGGCCCTCGAGGCTCAGCCCCAGCATTTT. The encoded protein is CASSRKALEAQPQHF. The full variable domain, rest sourced from reference TRBV13 and TRBJ1-5, is AAGVIQSPRHLIKEKRETATLKCYPIPRHDTVYWYQQGPGQDPQFLISFYEKMQSDKGSIPDRFSAQQFSDYHSELNMSSLELGDSALYFCASSRKALEAQPQHFGDGTRLSIL.

The chain has TRBV6-6 and TRBJ2-1; D may be TRBD1 (5 bases). V lost 7 bases to trimming and J lost 8 bases, with 12 bases between them. Per the germline V gene, CDR1 is MNHNY and CDR2 is SVGAGI (reference sequence). This CDR3 is built from 12 residues. The chain's CDR3 is CASITQGHEQFF. CDR3 bases: TGTGCCAGCATTACCCAGGGTCATGAGCAGTTCTTC.

To note about this clone: In this CDR3 the conserved last residue, phenylalanine or tryptophan, is missing, so a read error is likely. The V and J genes are TRBV5-6 and TRBJ2-3; TRBD2 matches 7 bases. Germline values: CDR1 SGHDT, CDR2 YYEEEE. The CDR3 spans 16 residues. Germline trimming cut 0 bases from V and 4 bases from J; bases unmatched to any gene: 8. The CDR3, as DNA: TGTGCCAGCAGCTTGGTGGGCGGGGGAGGGGCAGATACGCAGTATGTT. As protein: CASSLVGGGGADTQYV.

The rearrangement joins TRBV5-1 to TRBJ2-3; D is perhaps TRBD2 (5 bases). CDR3 length equals 14 residues. With 4 bases removed from V and 2 bases from J, the gap between germline ends came to 11 bases. CDR1 SGHRS and CDR2 YFSETQ come from the germline V gene. This chain's CDR3 is CASSPDFPTDTQYF. CDR3 DNA: TGCGCCAGCAGCCCGGACTTCCCCACAGATACGCAGTATTTT.

The gene calls are TRBV28 and TRBJ2-5; 13 bases line up with TRBD2. The germline V gene encodes CDR1 MDHEN and CDR2 SYDVKM. Trimming cost V 5 bases and J 3 bases; bases outside gene matches: 9. The CDR3 has 17 amino acids. The CDR3 sequence is CASSAILAGGREETQYF. CDR3 DNA: TGTGCCAGCAGTGCGATACTAGCGGGGGGGAGAGAAGAGACCCAGTACTTC. Drawing the rest from reference TRBV28 and TRBJ2-5, the complete variable domain is DVKVTQSSRYLVKRTGEKVFLECVQDMDHENMFWYRQDPGLGLRLIYFSYDVKMKEKGDIPEGYSVSREKKERFSLILESASTNQTSMYLCASSAILAGGREETQYFGPGTRLLVL.

The chain links TRBV29-1 to TRBJ2-5; 8 nucleotides match TRBD2. The assigned J gene may be wrong: the sequence end matches TRBJ2-7 better. The length of the CDR3 is 12 residues. CDR1 SQVTM and CDR2 ANQGSEA come from the germline V gene. The CDR3 DNA is TGCAGCGTTGAGGGACTAGAGGGCGAGCAGTACTTC. Translation: CSVEGLEGEQYF.

CDR3 protein: CASSHQIAGENTDTQYF. DNA of the CDR3: TGTGCCAGCAGCCACCAGATAGCGGGGGAAAACACAGATACGCAGTATTTT. This chain links TRBV4-2 with TRBJ2-3; 9 bases map to TRBD2. The CDR3 is made up of 17 amino acids. V was pared by 3 bases and J by 2 bases, with 9 bases of the junction left unmatched. CDR1 is LGHNA, CDR2 YNFKEQ, per germline.

The chain combines TRBV27 with TRBJ2-7; D unclear. V lost 5 bases, J lost 4 bases, and 9 bases lay in between. In germline, CDR1 is MNHEY, CDR2 SMNVEV (reference sequence). This CDR3 comprises 12 residues. CDR3 in DNA: TGTGCCAGCAGTGACAACTCGTACGAGCAGTACTTC. Translation: CASSDNSYEQYF.

The CDR3, as DNA: TGTGCCAGCAGTTACTCGAGTGGGGCCGGCACCGGGGAGCTGTTTTTT. Protein sequence: CASSYSSGAGTGELFF. The genes are TRBV6-5 and TRBJ2-2, with D possibly matching TRBD1 (5 bases). CDR3 length equals 16 residues. In germline, CDR1 is MNHEY, CDR2 SVGAGI. V was trimmed by 0 bases and J by 4 bases, leaving 12 bases between them.

The rearrangement uses TRBV10-3 and TRBJ2-5, with D perhaps matching TRBD1 (5 bases). CDR1 is ENHRY and CDR2 is SYGVKD in the germline V gene. This CDR3 region has 13 residues. The ends were cut back, 11 bases at V and 0 bases at J, with 13 bases in the middle. CDR3 nucleotides: TGTGCCTCGACAGAGAAAAACCAAGAGACCCAGTACTTC. It is translated as CASTEKNQETQYF.

V and J are TRBV5-1 and TRBJ1-4, with TRBD1 as a possible D gene (5 bases). Germline values: CDR1 SGHRS, CDR2 YFSETQ. Trimming removed 0 bases at V and 8 bases at J, with 14 bases between. The CDR3 has 15 amino acids. For the CDR3, the DNA is TGCGCCAGCAGCTTGGGAGGGGTCGGAGGGGAAAAACTGTTTTTT. It is translated as CASSLGGVGGEKLFF. Combining the CDR3 with reference TRBV5-1 and TRBJ1-4 gives the whole variable domain KAGVTQTPRYLIKTRGQQVTLSCSPISGHRSVSWYQQTPGQGLQFLFEYFSETQRNKGNFPGRFSGRQFSNSRSEMNVSTLELGDSALYLCASSLGGVGGEKLFFGSGTQLSVL.

J is TRBJ1-5 and V is TRBV15; D is uncertain. Germline V gene data show CDR1 as LNHNV and CDR2 as YYDKDF (reference sequence). Trimming took off 4 bases at V and 5 bases at J, with 15 bases between the two ends. The CDR3 has 15 amino acids. The CDR3 DNA follows: TGTGCCACCAGCATGCGGCCGCCGGATCATCAGCCCCAGCATTTT. This sequence encodes CATSMRPPDHQPQHF.

The chain joins TRBV5-6 to TRBJ2-3; 9 nucleotides agree with TRBD1. Germline CDR1 is SGHDT and CDR2 is YYEEEE. There are 15 residues in the CDR3. Trimming removed 2 bases from V and 0 bases from J; junction bases left unmatched: 1. The CDR3 DNA reads as TGTGCCAGCAGCTTAGGACAGGGGAGCACAGATACGCAGTATTTT. This encodes CASSLGQGSTDTQYF.

This clone came up once. The chain uses TRBV12-5 and TRBJ1-2; 10 bases are a match to TRBD1. Germline V gene lookup returns CDR1 LGHNT and CDR2 FRNRAP. The CDR3 consists of 16 residues. The V and J ends lost 4 bases and 2 bases, in that order; junction bases with no gene match: 7. The CDR3 DNA follows: TGTGCTAGTGGTTCCCCCATGGGACAGGGGAACTATGGCTACACCTTC. Translated: CASGSPMGQGNYGYTF.